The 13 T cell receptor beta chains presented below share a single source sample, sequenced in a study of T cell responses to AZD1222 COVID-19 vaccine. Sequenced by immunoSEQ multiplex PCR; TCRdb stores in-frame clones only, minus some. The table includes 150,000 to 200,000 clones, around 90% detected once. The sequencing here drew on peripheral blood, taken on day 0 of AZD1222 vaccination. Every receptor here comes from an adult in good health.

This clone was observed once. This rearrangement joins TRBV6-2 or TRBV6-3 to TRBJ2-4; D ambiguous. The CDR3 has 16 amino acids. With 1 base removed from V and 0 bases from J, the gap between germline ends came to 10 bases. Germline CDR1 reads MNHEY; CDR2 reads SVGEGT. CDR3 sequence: CASSYLDILAKNIQYF. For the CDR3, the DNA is TGTGCCAGCAGTTACTTAGACATCCTAGCCAAAAACATTCAGTACTTC.

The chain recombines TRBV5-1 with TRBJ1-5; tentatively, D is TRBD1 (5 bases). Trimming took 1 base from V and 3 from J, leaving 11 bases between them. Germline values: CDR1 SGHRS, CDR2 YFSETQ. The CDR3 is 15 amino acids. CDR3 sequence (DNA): TGCGCCAGCAGCTTGTCTCCAGGGACCAATCAGCCCCAGCATTTT. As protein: CASSLSPGTNQPQHF.

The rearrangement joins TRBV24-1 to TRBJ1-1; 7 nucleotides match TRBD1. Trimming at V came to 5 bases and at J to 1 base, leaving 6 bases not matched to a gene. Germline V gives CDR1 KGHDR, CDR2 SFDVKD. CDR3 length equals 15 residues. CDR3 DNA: TGTGCCACCAGTGGGGCAGGGGGGCAGAACACTGAAGCTTTCTTT. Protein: CATSGAGGQNTEAFF.

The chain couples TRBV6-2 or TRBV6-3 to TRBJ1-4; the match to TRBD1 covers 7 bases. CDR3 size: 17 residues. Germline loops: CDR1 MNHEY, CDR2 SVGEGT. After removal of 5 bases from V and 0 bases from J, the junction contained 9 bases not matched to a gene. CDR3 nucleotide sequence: TGTGCCAGCAGTGGGACAGCTCTACATGCAACTAATGAAAAACTGTTTTTT. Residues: CASSGTALHATNEKLFF.

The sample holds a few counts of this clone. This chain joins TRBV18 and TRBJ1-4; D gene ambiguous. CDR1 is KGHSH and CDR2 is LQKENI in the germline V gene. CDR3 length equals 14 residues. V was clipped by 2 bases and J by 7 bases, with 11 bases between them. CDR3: CASSPSFGVEKLFF. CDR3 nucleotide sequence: TGTGCCAGCTCACCATCGTTCGGGGTTGAAAAACTGTTTTTT. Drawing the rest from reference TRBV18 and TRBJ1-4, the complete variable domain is NAGVMQNPRHLVRRRGQEARLRCSPMKGHSHVYWYRQLPEEGLKFMVYLQKENIIDESGMPKERFSAEFPKEGPSILRIQQVVRGDSAAYFCASSPSFGVEKLFFGSGTQLSVL.

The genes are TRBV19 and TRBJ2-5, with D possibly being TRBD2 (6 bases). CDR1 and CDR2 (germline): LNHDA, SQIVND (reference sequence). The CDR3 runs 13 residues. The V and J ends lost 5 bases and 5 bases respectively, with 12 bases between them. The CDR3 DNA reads TGTGCCAGTAGTGTCGGGAGAGGGGAGACCCAGTACTTC. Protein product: CASSVGRGETQYF.

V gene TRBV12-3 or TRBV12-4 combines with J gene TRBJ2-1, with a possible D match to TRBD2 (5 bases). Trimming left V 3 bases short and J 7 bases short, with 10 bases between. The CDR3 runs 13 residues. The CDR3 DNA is TGTGCCAGCAGTTTCGGAGGTCCTAATGAGCAGTTCTTC. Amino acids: CASSFGGPNEQFF.

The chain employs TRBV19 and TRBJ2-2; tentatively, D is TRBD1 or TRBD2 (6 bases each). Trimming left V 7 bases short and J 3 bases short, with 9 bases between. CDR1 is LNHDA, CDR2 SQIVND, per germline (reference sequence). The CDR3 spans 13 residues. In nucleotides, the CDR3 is TGTGCCAGTAAGGGGGGAGACACCGGGGAGCTGTTTTTT. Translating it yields CASKGGDTGELFF.

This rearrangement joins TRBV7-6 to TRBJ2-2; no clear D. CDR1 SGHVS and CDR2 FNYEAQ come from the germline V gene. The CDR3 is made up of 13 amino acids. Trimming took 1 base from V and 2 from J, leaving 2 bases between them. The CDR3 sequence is CASSLDNTGELFF. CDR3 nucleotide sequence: TGTGCCAGCAGCTTAGATAACACCGGGGAGCTGTTTTTT.

This chain's CDR3 is CASSYRQGASGNTIYF. CDR3 DNA sequence: TGTGCCAGCAGTTATCGACAGGGGGCCTCTGGAAACACCATATATTTT. The chain carries TRBV6-2 or TRBV6-3 and TRBJ1-3; TRBD1 agrees at 10 bases. The CDR3 extends over 16 amino acids. V dropped 3 bases and J dropped 0; count of bases not matched to a gene: 2. Germline loops: CDR1 MNHEY, CDR2 SVGEGT.

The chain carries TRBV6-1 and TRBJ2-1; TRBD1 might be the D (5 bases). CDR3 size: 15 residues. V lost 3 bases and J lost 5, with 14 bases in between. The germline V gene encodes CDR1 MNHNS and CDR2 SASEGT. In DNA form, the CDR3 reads TGTGCCAGCAGTGACAGGGTTAGTCATAACAATGAGCAGTTCTTC. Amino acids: CASSDRVSHNNEQFF.

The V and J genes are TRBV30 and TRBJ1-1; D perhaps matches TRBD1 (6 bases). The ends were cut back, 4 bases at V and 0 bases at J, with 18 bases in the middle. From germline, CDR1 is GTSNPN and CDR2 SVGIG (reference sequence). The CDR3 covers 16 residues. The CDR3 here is CAWKFSDRDLNTEAFF. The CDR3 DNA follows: TGTGCCTGGAAATTTTCGGACAGAGACCTGAACACTGAAGCTTTCTTT.

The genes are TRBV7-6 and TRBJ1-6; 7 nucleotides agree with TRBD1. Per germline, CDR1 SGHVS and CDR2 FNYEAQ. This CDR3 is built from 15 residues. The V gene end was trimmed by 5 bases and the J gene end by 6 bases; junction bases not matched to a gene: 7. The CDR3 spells CASSETGTANSPLHF. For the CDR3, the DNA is TGTGCCAGCAGCGAAACCGGGACAGCTAATTCACCCCTCCACTTT. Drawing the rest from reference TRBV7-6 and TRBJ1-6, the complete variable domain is GAGVSQSPRYKVTKRGQDVALRCDPISGHVSLYWYRQALGQGPEFLTYFNYEAQQDKSGLPNDRFSAERPEGSISTLTIQRTEQRDSAMYRCASSETGTANSPLHFGNGTRLTVT.